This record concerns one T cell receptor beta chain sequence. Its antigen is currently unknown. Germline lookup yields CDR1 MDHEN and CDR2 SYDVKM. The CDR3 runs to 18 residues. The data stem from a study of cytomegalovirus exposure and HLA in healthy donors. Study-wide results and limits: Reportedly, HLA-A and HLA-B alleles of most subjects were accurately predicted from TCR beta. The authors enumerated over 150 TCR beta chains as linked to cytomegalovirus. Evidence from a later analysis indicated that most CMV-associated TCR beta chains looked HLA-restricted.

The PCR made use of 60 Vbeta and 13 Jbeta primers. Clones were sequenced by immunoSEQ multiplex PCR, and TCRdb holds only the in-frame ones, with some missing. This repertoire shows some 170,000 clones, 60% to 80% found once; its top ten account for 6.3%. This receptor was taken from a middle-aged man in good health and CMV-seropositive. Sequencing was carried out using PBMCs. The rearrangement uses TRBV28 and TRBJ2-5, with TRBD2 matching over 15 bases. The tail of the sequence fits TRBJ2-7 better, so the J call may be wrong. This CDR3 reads CASSPPGLAGGRSYEQYF. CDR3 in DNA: TGTGCCAGCAGTCCCCCGGGACTAGCGGGAGGCCGCTCCTACGAGCAGTACTTC.